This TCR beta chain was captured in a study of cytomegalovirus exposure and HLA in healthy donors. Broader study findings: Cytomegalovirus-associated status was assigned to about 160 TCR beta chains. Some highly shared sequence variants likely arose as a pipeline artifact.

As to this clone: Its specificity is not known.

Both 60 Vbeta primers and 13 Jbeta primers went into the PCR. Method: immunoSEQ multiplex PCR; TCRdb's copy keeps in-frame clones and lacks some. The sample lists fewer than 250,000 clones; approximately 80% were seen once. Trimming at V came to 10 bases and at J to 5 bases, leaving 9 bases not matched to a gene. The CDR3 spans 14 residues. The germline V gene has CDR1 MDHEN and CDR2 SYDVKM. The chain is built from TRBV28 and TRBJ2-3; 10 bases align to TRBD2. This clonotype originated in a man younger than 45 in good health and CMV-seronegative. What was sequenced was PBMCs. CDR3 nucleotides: TGTGCCACCAAGCGGGGGGGTTCTGTAGATACGCAGTATTTT. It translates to CATKRGGSVDTQYF.